Presented here are 2 T cell receptor beta chains from one specimen sequenced in a study of blood T cell repertoires in COVID-19. Data came from immunoSEQ multiplex PCR; TCRdb stores just in-frame clones and leaves some out. The sample has more than 450,000 clones, about nine tenths seen once. Sequencing was done on a sample of PBMCs or T cells enriched from blood (not recorded which). These receptors originate from a woman between 18 and 30 years old who had recovered from COVID-19.

The chain employs TRBV6-1 and TRBJ2-5; D is perhaps TRBD1 (5 bases). The CDR3 contains 16 residues. In germline, CDR1 is MNHNS, CDR2 SASEGT. V lost 3 bases and J 5 bases, leaving 19 bases between the germline ends. DNA for the CDR3: TGTGCCAGCAGTGATGGACATTCAGAGTCCGGGGAGACCCAGTACTTC. This encodes CASSDGHSESGETQYF.

This chain connects TRBV9 to TRBJ2-2; possibly TRBD2 for D (6 bases). V dropped 4 bases and J dropped 5 bases, with 15 bases sitting between them. The CDR3 extends over 15 amino acids. Germline loops: CDR1 SGDLS, CDR2 YYNGEE. CDR3 nucleotides: TGTGCCAGCAGCTTCGGGGGTCGTGGAACCGGGGAGCTGTTTTTT. Amino acid sequence: CASSFGGRGTGELFF.